This paragraph covers one TCR beta chain sequence. Its antigen is not yet known. Within one base of it there is no much larger clone, and no base qualities were kept. Libraries were made using the immunoSEQ multiplex PCR assay. The multiplex PCR relied on a mix of 60 forward primers for TCR Vbeta segments and 13 reverse primers for TCR Jbeta segments. The CDR3 region of rearranged TCR beta genes was amplified from genomic DNA with a multiplex PCR assay. The Illumina HiSeq System was used to sequence the amplified TCR beta libraries as 87-base-pair reads. The paper's data handling went like this. In a later analysis, roughly 80 million unique TCR beta chains were counted across the 650 to 750 repertoires, and around 11 million of these chains were shared by at least two donors. Raw reads were error-corrected and collapsed into unique sequences by a nearest-neighbor algorithm in which closely related sequences were merged to remove PCR and sequencing errors. Alignment of CDR3 sequences to IMGT reference sequences was used to assign V, D and J gene segments. For a sequence to be retained, at least a six-nucleotide match to both a V gene segment and a J gene segment was required. Rearrangements were called productive when the CDR3 lacked stop codons and stayed in frame with V and J; all others were non-productive. CDR3 was defined according to IMGT convention as the region running from the second conserved V-encoded cysteine to the conserved J-encoded phenylalanine. The earlier analysis of about 610 of the donors excluded sequences that lacked an unambiguous match to a single V gene segment. An earlier analysis of 500 to 700 of the donors classified V segments as functional when productive rearrangements were above 56.7% and as segregating when the standard deviation between donors was above 5%. A statistical classification framework was built for diagnosing cytomegalovirus status from the catalog of TCR beta chain sequences. In a later analysis, TCR nucleotide sequences were compared against IMGT/GENE-DB human TR gene sequences so that V and J genes could be assigned. Using the TCRdist pipeline, a later analysis assigned CDR3 sequences along with most-parsimonious VDJ recombination scenarios. A later analysis defined each TCR beta chain by its CDR3 amino acid sequence plus V-gene family, and excluded reads lacking a unique V-gene family. To address suspected cross-contamination and a sequencing artifact, a later analysis removed over 500 highly shared, low-generation-probability nucleotide sequences. A later analysis calculated a clonal expansion index for each public chain from normalized within-repertoire ranks of inferred template counts. In a later analysis, generation probabilities were computed using a VDJ recombination model fitted to out-of-frame rearrangements, and the results were checked against IGoR. In a later analysis, TCR-TCR, TCR-HLA and TCR-CMV co-occurrence was scored with hypergeometric tests, and a repertoire-size bias correction was applied to TCR pairs. In a later analysis, false discovery rates were estimated by permuting HLA or CMV assignments 20 times. In a later analysis, co-occurring TCRs were grouped using DBSCAN, and TCRdist sequence similarity was added for clustering within HLA-allele-positive subsets. Co-occurrence clustering excluded repertoires with fewer than 30,000 or more than 120,000 public chains, plus five with anomalous nucleotide sharing. This is the immuneACCESS table as TCRdb keeps it, with only in-frame sequences that have V and J called. A part of the clones is gone; compared with another copy, unresolved V genes explain less than half, and the rest is unexplained. Clonal size and the V and J genes are those of that table, whereas D and trimming came from the DNA. The sample data list 110,000 to 150,000 clones, and 75% to 80% of these were observed just once. 1.5% to 2% of the sample goes to the ten largest clones.

The cohort was made up of 500 to 850 healthy bone marrow donors. Cohort members were all nominally healthy when sampled, although unrecorded immune exposures were likely present. The donor was CMV seronegative and belonged to the group of around 350 seronegative cohort members. Every donor gave a peripheral blood sample, and the peripheral blood mononuclear cells from that sample were used for TCR beta sequencing. The Qiagen DNeasy Blood Extraction Kit was used to extract genomic DNA from the blood cell samples. Trimmed from V: 4 bases; trimmed from J: 4 bases; junction bases lacking a gene match: 3. From the germline V gene, CDR1 is SGHDT and CDR2 is YYEEEE. Taken from cysteine to phenylalanine, the CDR3 has 14 residues. Only the CDR3 portion is preserved as DNA: 42 bases, with reading frame beginning at the first base. These data come from a study of cytomegalovirus exposure and HLA in healthy donors listed by TCRdb under 2017. In the study overall: An earlier analysis of some 600 of the donors reported approximately 300 Gb of sequence data and roughly 120 million unique TCR beta sequences obtained from about 200 million T cells. In addition to the first cohort of roughly 700 subjects, a separate validation cohort of approximately 130 different subjects was used. The study combined high-throughput TCR immunosequencing, statistical association of individual TCRs with disease status, and machine learning to predict cytomegalovirus infection status. Among about 370 genotyped donors of the cohort, an average of around 240,000 unique TCR beta nucleotide sequences was sequenced per donor, of which roughly 17% were non-productive. Because of strong linkage in the cohort, roughly 5 DR-DQ haplotypes were treated as single units for association and clustering. An early release covering roughly 640 HLA-typed donors comprised approximately 290 gigabases of sequencing data and around 85 million unique TCR sequences. An earlier analysis of nearly 600 of the donors applied high-throughput TCR beta sequencing to assess whether each TCR beta V gene segment acted as functional or pseudogenic. All discovery cohort repertoires had been generated using a single sequencing platform. The study aimed to test whether signatures of past pathogen exposure could be identified by cataloging public T cell receptors. In a later analysis, previously published TCR beta repertoires from roughly 710 donors were re-analyzed and high-resolution HLA genotyping was added so that TCR occurrence patterns could be studied. Donor age, sex, ethnicity and CMV serostatus were collected together with the repertoire data. Genome-wide SNP genotypes for about 65% of the roughly 670 donors were used in a later genetic analysis, which treated that subset as a discovery cohort. The number of typed donors differed by locus: about 629-640 for A, B, C, DRB1 and DQB1; some 500 for DQA1; fewer than 610 for DPA1; and around 450 for DPB1. Among the roughly 370 genotyped donors, about 83% belonged to the genetic ancestry cluster associated with self-reported Caucasian donors. The study used immunosequencing to profile the T cell repertoires of hundreds of subjects and linked those repertoires to cytomegalovirus serostatus. In the later analysis, no new phenotypic data were used to find candidate immune exposures; instead, reliance was placed on TCR beta sequences and their occurrence across donors. HLA typing covered class I and class II loci at four-digit resolution.

Overall study outcomes, separate from this receptor: This cohort had only TCR beta chains sequenced, and the lack of alpha or paired-chain data limited which features could be detected. Several of the top co-occurrence clusters appeared to be linked to parvovirus B19, influenza, CMV and Epstein-Barr virus, according to a later analysis. In an earlier analysis of around 600 of the donors, most TCR beta V segments appeared in productive rearrangements about 90% or about 30% of the time, broadly matching IMGT annotations. Over 15 rarely observed V segments, including chromosome 9 orphons, were excluded from the earlier analysis of just under 600 of the donors because counts were too low. Roughly uniform sequencing depth across donors was assumed in presence/absence analyses, although this assumption may not hold. Because the 87-base-pair reads could not distinguish some IMGT-functional V segments, including TRBV6-2 and TRBV6-3, those segments were excluded. According to the authors, the approach could potentially be generalized to other disease states and immunological phenotypes. In a later analysis, around 15,000 TCR beta sequences were associated with specific HLA alleles at a false discovery rate of 0.05. Correlated functional status among segregating V segments might reflect linkage disequilibrium, but an unknown experimental factor could not be ruled out. Cytomegalovirus status was reported to be diagnosed by the classifier with high specificity and sensitivity in both the original and validation cohorts. In a later genetic analysis, fewer N-insertions in productive TCRs were reported among donors in an Asian-associated ancestry cluster than the approximately 630-donor mean. A further reported finding was that TCR beta sequences accurately predicted the HLA-A and HLA-B alleles for most subjects in the first cohort. While some public TCRs were present in many individuals, most TCR sequences turned up only very rarely across donors. In a later analysis, the rate of TCR association differed among HLA loci, with DRB1 alleles having the most associated TCRs and HLA-C alleles having the fewest. In a later analysis, HLA-associated TCR beta chains showed more clonal expansion and lower generation probabilities than non-associated chains that were equally common. When HLA alleles, especially DR and DQ, strongly co-occurred, attributing TCR associations to individual alleles was difficult. An association between a missense DCLRE1C variant and V-gene and J-gene trimming of TCR beta chains was found in a later genetic analysis and replicated in an independent cohort. Because HLA typing was missing for some donors at each locus, association tests included only the typed subset. A cluster of highly shared sequence variants was judged likely to be a technical artifact of the sequencing pipeline. The study gave a list of around 170 TCR beta chains associated with cytomegalovirus. In vitro tests confirmed that a few of the cytomegalovirus-associated TCR beta chains recognize cytomegalovirus antigens. For the cohort, immune exposure information was limited to CMV serostatus. Most CMV-associated TCR beta chains appeared to be HLA-restricted in a later analysis, and the HLA associations seemed to be driven largely by CMV exposure.

The sequenced sample was PBMCs. This TCR derives from a woman aged 25-40 years in good health and CMV-seronegative. The receptor chain draws on TRBV5-6 and TRBJ2-2, and 8 junction bases match TRBD2. In nucleotides, the sequence is TGTGCCAGCAGCGTCGGGGGGGTCACCGGGGAGCTGTTTTTT. Its translation is CASSVGGVTGELFF.